These 22 T cell receptor beta chains came from one sample sequenced in a study of T cells in pancreatic ductal adenocarcinoma. No neoadjuvant therapy was given to the selected pancreatic ductal adenocarcinoma patients before their surgery. Sequencing used immunoSEQ multiplex PCR; TCRdb keeps in-frame clones, though not all of them. The sample consists of roughly 10,000 clones, roughly two thirds of them appearing once. Sequencing was carried out using pancreatic tumor tissue. The receptors were gathered from a human donor with pancreatic ductal adenocarcinoma.

The J gene is TRBJ2-1, the V gene TRBV18, with 10 bases aligning to TRBD1. The germline V gene has CDR1 KGHSH and CDR2 LQKENI. V dropped 3 bases and J dropped 9; count of bases not matched to a gene: 5. This CDR3 contains 14 residues. The CDR3 region is CASSPRTGGPEQFF. CDR3 bases: TGTGCCAGCTCACCGCGGACAGGGGGACCTGAGCAGTTCTTC.

This clone was seen a handful of times. The chain has TRBV4-1 and TRBJ1-4; no definite D call. Per the germline V gene, CDR1 is MGHRA and CDR2 is YSYEKL. V was clipped by 2 bases and J by 8 bases, with 15 bases between them. The CDR3 is 15 amino acids. The CDR3 reads CASSQPGLKEEKLFF. The CDR3 DNA is TGCGCCAGCAGCCAACCAGGACTGAAAGAGGAAAAACTGTTTTTT.

This clone was observed a few times. Written as DNA, the CDR3 is TGTGCCAGCAGGGTCCGGACTACGGACGAGCAGTTCTTC. Its translation: CASRVRTTDEQFF. The V call is TRBV7-9, the J call TRBJ2-1, with a tentative D call TRBD2 (6 bases). The CDR3 runs to 13 residues. The V gene's germline CDR1 is SEHNR and CDR2 FQNEAQ (reference sequence). Trimming pared 6 bases from V and 10 bases from J, leaving 16 bases between.

The chain combines TRBV15 with TRBJ2-3, with 11 positions matching TRBD2. Losses at the gene ends were 0 bases for V and 6 bases for J; bases not matched to a gene: 11. Germline V gene sequence: CDR1 LNHNV, CDR2 YYDKDF (reference sequence). The CDR3 consists of 18 residues. In nucleotides, the CDR3 is TGTGCCACCAGCAGAGATAGAAGAGGGACTAGCGGTCGCGATACGCAGTATTTT. As protein: CATSRDRRGTSGRDTQYF. The variable domain in full, completed from reference TRBV15 and TRBJ2-3, reads DAMVIQNPRYQVTQFGKPVTLSCSQTLNHNVMYWYQQKSSQAPKLLFHYYDKDFNNEADTPDNFQSRRPNTSFCFLDIRSPGLGDTAMYLCATSRDRRGTSGRDTQYFGPGTRLTVL.

V gene TRBV7-9 combines with J gene TRBJ2-7, with unresolved D. The CDR3 is made up of 13 amino acids. Deletions cut 5 bases from V and 0 bases from J, with 8 bases between. Germline V gene sequence: CDR1 SEHNR, CDR2 FQNEAQ (reference sequence). In DNA form, the CDR3 reads TGTGCCAGCAGCCCGACACCCTCCTACGAGCAGTACTTC. Translation: CASSPTPSYEQYF. The full variable domain, with the rest looked up from reference TRBV7-9 and TRBJ2-7, is DTGVSQNPRHKITKRGQNVTFRCDPISEHNRLYWYRQTLGQGPEFLTYFQNEAQLEKSRLLSDRFSAERPKGSFSTLEIQRTEQGDSAMYLCASSPTPSYEQYFGPGTRLTVT.

The chain employs TRBV30 and TRBJ1-2; 9 bases map to TRBD1. This CDR3 has 15 residues. Germline V gives CDR1 GTSNPN, CDR2 SVGIG (reference sequence). V lost 2 bases to trimming and J lost 3 bases; unmatched junction nucleotides: 7. CDR3 residues: CAWSSKTGGDYGYTF. The CDR3, as DNA: TGTGCCTGGAGTTCAAAGACAGGGGGGGACTATGGCTACACCTTC.

V is TRBV25-1 and J is TRBJ2-7; D uncertain. CDR1 is MGHDK, CDR2 SYGVNS, per germline. Trimming took off 4 bases at V and 7 bases at J, with 8 bases between the two ends. This CDR3 has 11 residues. Written as DNA, the CDR3 is TGTGCCAGCAGTGGTTTGAGGGAGCAGTACTTC. It codes for CASSGLREQYF.

The J gene is TRBJ1-5, the V gene TRBV6-6; D is uncertain. The CDR3 consists of 14 residues. Trimming shortened V by 2 bases and J by 0 bases, and 5 bases separated the two germline ends. Germline lookup yields CDR1 MNHNY and CDR2 SVGAGI (reference sequence). CDR3 loop: CASSYGNSNQPQHF. CDR3 nucleotide sequence: TGTGCCAGCAGTTACGGTAATAGCAATCAGCCCCAGCATTTT.

This clone turned up a few times. The rearrangement joins TRBV18 to TRBJ2-1; 7 bases are shared with TRBD1. V shed 3 bases and J 7 bases; nucleotides not matched to a gene: 9. In germline, CDR1 is KGHSH, CDR2 LQKENI. The CDR3 runs to 15 residues. The DNA of the CDR3 is TGTGCCAGCTCACCCTTCGAGGGGGCGAAGAATGAGCAGTTCTTC. Translating it yields CASSPFEGAKNEQFF.

The CDR3 DNA reads as TGTGCCAGCAGCTCCCACCAGGGGGATACGCAGTATTTT. As protein: CASSSHQGDTQYF. The V call is TRBV7-9, the J call TRBJ2-3, with D maybe TRBD1 (6 bases). Germline CDR1 and CDR2: SEHNR and FQNEAQ (reference sequence). This CDR3 comprises 13 residues. V was shortened by 4 bases and J by 6 bases, with 11 bases between the two germline ends.

This clone appeared a few times. J is TRBJ2-2 and V is TRBV5-6; D may be TRBD2 (6 bases). Between the trimmed V and J ends, which lost 3 bases and 8 bases, there was a span of 14 bases. Germline lookup yields CDR1 SGHDT and CDR2 YYEEEE. The CDR3 covers 14 residues. The CDR3 region has the DNA TGTGCCAGCAGCTATAGGGACTCTACGGGGGAGCTGTTTTTT. Protein: CASSYRDSTGELFF.

The DNA of the CDR3 is TGTGCCAGCAGCTTATCCTACCGACAGGGAGCCTACGAGCAGTACTTC. This gives the protein CASSLSYRQGAYEQYF. The rearrangement joins TRBV7-6 to TRBJ2-7; 7 nucleotides line up with TRBD1. With 2 bases clipped from V and 2 bases from J, the junction kept 9 bases outside the gene matches. The germline V gene has CDR1 SGHVS and CDR2 FNYEAQ. CDR3 length: 16 amino acids.

The V call is TRBV6-1, the J call TRBJ1-5; D uncertain. There are 9 residues in the CDR3. The V end lost 9 bases, the J end lost 8 bases, and 5 bases lay between the germline ends. Looked up from germline, CDR1 is MNHNS and CDR2 is SASEGT. CDR3 nucleotides: TGTGCCAGGCTTAAGCCCCAGCATTTT. Encoded protein: CARLKPQHF.

The chain employs TRBV6-5 and TRBJ1-1; 7 bases match TRBD1. The germline V gene encodes CDR1 MNHEY and CDR2 SVGAGI. Trimming took 2 bases from V and 5 from J; bases not matched to a gene: 5. The CDR3 is 14 residues long. CDR3 DNA: TGTGCCAGCAGTTACCTCCAGGGGGGTACTGAAGCTTTCTTT. Its protein product is CASSYLQGGTEAFF.

This chain connects TRBV5-4 to TRBJ2-3, with D possibly matching TRBD2 (5 bases). The V and J ends lost 0 bases and 5 bases respectively, with 10 bases between them. The CDR3 has 14 residues. Per the germline V gene, CDR1 is SGHNT and CDR2 is YYREEE (reference sequence). This chain's CDR3 is CASSLDTSKDTQYF. In DNA, the CDR3 is TGTGCCAGCAGCTTGGACACTAGTAAAGATACGCAGTATTTT.

This rearrangement joins TRBV6-1 to TRBJ1-5; tentatively, D is TRBD1 (5 bases). V shed 4 bases and J shed 6 bases, with 13 bases lying between them. The germline V gene has CDR1 MNHNS and CDR2 SASEGT. This CDR3 region has 14 residues. The CDR3 DNA sequence: TGTGCCAGCAGTGCGTCCGGGGCGAGTCAGCCCCAGCATTTT. This translates into CASSASGASQPQHF.

This clone has more than one count but fewer than ten. The genes are TRBV5-6 and TRBJ2-1, with D perhaps matching TRBD1 (6 bases). The CDR3 covers 13 residues. V was pared by 3 bases and J by 6 bases, with 10 bases between. CDR1 is SGHDT, CDR2 YYEEEE, per germline. The CDR3 sequence is CASSYDRPNEQFF. For the CDR3, the DNA is TGTGCCAGCAGCTACGACAGGCCCAATGAGCAGTTCTTC.

The genes are TRBV6-5 and TRBJ2-3; the D gene is possibly TRBD2 (5 bases). Germline-derived CDR1 and CDR2 are MNHEY and SVGAGI. The CDR3 sequence is 14 residues long. Trimming took off 2 bases at V and 1 base at J, with 7 bases between the two ends. CDR3 in DNA: TGTGCCAGCAGTTACGGACTCCGCACAGATACGCAGTATTTT. Translation gives CASSYGLRTDTQYF.

This sequence joins TRBV5-1 and TRBJ2-7; 8 bases align to TRBD2. CDR3 size: 13 residues. V gave up 7 bases and J gave up 0 bases; unmatched junction bases: 3. The germline V gene has CDR1 SGHRS and CDR2 YFSETQ. CDR3 sequence (DNA): TGCGCCAGCTCGGGAGGGGGCTCCTACGAGCAGTACTTC. This sequence encodes CASSGGGSYEQYF.

This clone was detected only a few times. The CDR3 DNA sequence: TGTGCCAGCAGGGTGGAGAGGGACTATGGCTACACCTTC. Translating it yields CASRVERDYGYTF. The chain carries TRBV2 and TRBJ1-2; D gene uncertain. CDR3 length: 13 residues. Trimming shortened V by 6 bases and J by 3 bases, and 11 bases separated the two germline ends. Germline-derived CDR1 and CDR2 are SNHLY and FYNNEI.

This rearrangement joins TRBV5-8 to TRBJ1-2; D is unclear. The CDR3 spans 15 residues. Germline CDR1 SGHTS, CDR2 YDEGEE. The V and J ends lost 0 bases and 3 bases respectively, with 12 bases between them. CDR3 sequence (DNA): TGTGCCAGCAGCTTGGTCCCAGCCTCCTACTATGGCTACACCTTC. This sequence encodes CASSLVPASYYGYTF.

V gene TRBV28 combines with J gene TRBJ2-1, with D unresolved. The CDR3 is 16 amino acids. Germline CDR1 and CDR2: MDHEN and SYDVKM. V lost 3 bases, J lost 0 bases, and 12 bases lay in between. CDR3 protein: CASSFWGRSSYNEQFF. The CDR3 DNA reads as TGTGCCAGCAGTTTTTGGGGAAGAAGCTCCTACAATGAGCAGTTCTTC.